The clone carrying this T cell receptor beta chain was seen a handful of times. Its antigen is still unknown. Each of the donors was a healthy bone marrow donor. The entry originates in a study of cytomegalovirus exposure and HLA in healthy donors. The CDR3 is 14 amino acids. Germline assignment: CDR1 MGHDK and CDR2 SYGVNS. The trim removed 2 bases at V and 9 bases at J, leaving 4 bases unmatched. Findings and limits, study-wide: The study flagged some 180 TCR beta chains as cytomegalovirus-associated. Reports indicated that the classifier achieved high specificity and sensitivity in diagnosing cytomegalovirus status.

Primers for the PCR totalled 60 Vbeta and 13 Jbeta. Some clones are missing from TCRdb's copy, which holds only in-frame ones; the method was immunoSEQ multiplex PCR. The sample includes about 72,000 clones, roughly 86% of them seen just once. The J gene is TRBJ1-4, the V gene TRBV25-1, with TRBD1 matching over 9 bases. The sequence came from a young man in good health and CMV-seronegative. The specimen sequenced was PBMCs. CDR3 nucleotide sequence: TGTGCCAGCAGTGAAAGGACAGGGGTTAAAAAACTGTTTTTT. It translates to CASSERTGVKKLFF.